This TCR beta chain was captured in a study of a mutant IDH1 vaccine in newly diagnosed glioma. The overall study: The sex distribution of treated patients was 62.5% male and about 38% female, with a mean age of around 40 years. Therapy received beforehand was radiotherapy, temozolomide, or both, with most patients given both. General study points: A vaccine-induced immune response developed in around 92% of the patients.

Here immunoSEQ multiplex PCR was the method, and the copy in TCRdb shows in-frame clones only, minus some. The sample carries 30,000 to 35,000 clones, around four fifths recorded once. This clone has just one count. Its antigen is unidentified. The CDR3 loop spans 14 amino acids. J lost 5 bases, V lost 4 bases, and 5 bases had no gene match. From germline, CDR1 is KGHSH and CDR2 LQKENI. Time point here: baseline, week 1 (first vaccination visit). Sample treatment: pre-vaccination baseline after standard-of-care therapy. This chain uses TRBV18 with TRBJ2-5; 9 nucleotides align to TRBD1. The receptor comes from a man in his forties or fifties with glioma. Some clones in this sample may be carry-over from other donors' samples. This specimen consisted of peripheral blood mononuclear cells (PBMCs), obtained from a glioma patient treated with radiotherapy, temozolomide or both. CDR3 DNA sequence: TGTGCCAGCTCACTGGGACAGGGCTGGGAGACCCAGTACTTC. Translating gives CASSLGQGWETQYF.